This TCR beta chain was sequenced during a study of patients and donors after allogeneic stem cell transplantation. One entry per CDR3 protein results from TCRdb running MiXCR on the RT-PCR reads. The data contain about 230,000 distinct CDR3 sequences, approximately 14% of them seen just once; the ten biggest clones take up around a tenth. This clonotype was counted between two and nine times. This CDR3 has 16 residues. The germline V and J ends were trimmed by 3 bases and 2 bases, with 16 bases remaining between them. CDR1 SGHDN and CDR2 FVKESK come from the germline V gene. Sequenced material: blood, either unsorted or a sorted T cell fraction (not recorded which). The receptor comes from a human donor who was either an allogeneic HSCT recipient or a stem cell or donor lymphocyte infusion donor (not recorded which). It is not recorded whose cells these are; they may come from a transplant donor. V gene TRBV14 combines with J gene TRBJ1-2; no firm D call. The CDR3 spells CASSQGSPRFNYGYTF. The CDR3 nucleotides read TGTGCCAGCAGCCAGGGGTCTCCTCGATTCAACTATGGCTACACCTTC.